Below, 13 T cell receptor beta chains from the same sample are listed, as sequenced in a study of T cell changes during pregnancy in multiple sclerosis. Here immunoSEQ multiplex PCR was the method, and the copy in TCRdb shows in-frame clones only, minus some. This repertoire shows tens of thousands of clones, just over 90% found once; its top ten account for approximately 3.8%. The sample here was CD8+ T cells from peripheral blood mononuclear cells, taken in the second trimester of pregnancy. These TCRs come from a female donor with multiple sclerosis, enrolled in a pregnancy study.

The chain recombines TRBV6-5 with TRBJ2-1; TRBD2 aligns across 14 bases. Germline-derived CDR1 and CDR2 are MNHEY and SVGAGI. Trimming cost V 6 bases and J 12 bases; bases outside gene matches: 10. The CDR3 spans 15 residues. The CDR3 bases are TGTGCCAGCAGCTGGACTAGCGGGGGGCCCCAAGGGCAGTTCTTC. As protein: CASSWTSGGPQGQFF.

The chain recombines TRBV7-2 with TRBJ2-1, with 7 bases identical to TRBD1. Per germline, CDR1 SGHTA and CDR2 FQGNSA. Trimming cost V 5 bases and J 2 bases; bases outside gene matches: 9. This CDR3 contains 16 residues. CDR3 loop: CASSTPQGQPYNEQFF. The CDR3 DNA follows: TGTGCCAGCAGCACCCCACAGGGGCAGCCCTACAATGAGCAGTTCTTC. The complete variable domain, with remaining parts taken from reference TRBV7-2 and TRBJ2-1, reads GAGVSQSPSNKVTEKGKDVELRCDPISGHTALYWYRQSLGQGLEFLIYFQGNSAPDKSGLPSDRFSAERTGGSVSTLTIQRTQQEDSAVYLCASSTPQGQPYNEQFFGPGTRLTVL.

The chain carries TRBV9 and TRBJ2-1, with 7 bases aligning to TRBD2. CDR3 length: 17 residues. Losses at the gene ends were 4 bases for V and 8 bases for J; bases not matched to a gene: 18. The germline V gene encodes CDR1 SGDLS and CDR2 YYNGEE. Here the CDR3 DNA reads TGTGCCAGCAGCACCCAACAGGCGGGGGACCGGTGGGATGAGCAGTTCTTC. Translated, it gives CASSTQQAGDRWDEQFF.

Here the CDR3 reads CASNGPGGTYNEQFF. The CDR3 nucleotides are TGTGCCAGCAACGGCCCGGGAGGGACGTACAATGAGCAGTTCTTC. The chain joins TRBV9 to TRBJ2-1, with TRBD2 identical over 8 bases. V was pared by 6 bases and J by 4 bases, with 9 bases of the junction left unmatched. The CDR3 runs 15 residues. The V gene's germline CDR1 is SGDLS and CDR2 YYNGEE. Combining the CDR3 with reference TRBV9 and TRBJ2-1 gives the whole variable domain DSGVTQTPKHLITATGQRVTLRCSPRSGDLSVYWYQQSLDQGLQFLIQYYNGEERAKGNILERFSAQQFPDLHSELNLSSLELGDSALYFCASNGPGGTYNEQFFGPGTRLTVL.

This chain uses TRBV7-9 with TRBJ2-7, with 8 positions matching TRBD2. Trimming at V came to 0 bases and at J to 3 bases, leaving 4 bases not matched to a gene. Germline-derived CDR1 and CDR2 are SEHNR and FQNEAQ (reference sequence). The CDR3 is made up of 15 amino acids. Here the CDR3 DNA reads TGTGCCAGCAGCTTAGCGCCAAGCGGGGGCTACGAGCAGTACTTC. It specifies CASSLAPSGGYEQYF. Supplemented by reference TRBV7-9 and TRBJ2-7, the full variable domain reads DTGVSQNPRHKITKRGQNVTFRCDPISEHNRLYWYRQTLGQGPEFLTYFQNEAQLEKSRLLSDRFSAERPKGSFSTLEIQRTEQGDSAMYLCASSLAPSGGYEQYFGPGTRLTVT.

The V and J genes are TRBV11-1 and TRBJ2-7; perhaps TRBD1 as D (6 bases). Germline V lookup: CDR1 SGHAT, CDR2 FQDESV (reference sequence). The CDR3 totals 12 residues. The ends were cut back, 4 bases at V and 7 bases at J, with 11 bases in the middle. The CDR3 here is CASSSGVGEQYF. CDR3 nucleotide sequence: TGTGCCAGCAGCTCAGGGGTTGGGGAGCAGTACTTC.

The genes are TRBV28 and TRBJ2-2, with D maybe TRBD2 (5 bases). The germline V and J ends were trimmed by 6 bases and 7 bases, with 9 bases remaining between them. The CDR3 length is 12 residues. Per the germline V gene, CDR1 is MDHEN and CDR2 is SYDVKM. The CDR3 DNA is TGTGCCAGCAGACGGGATCTCGGGGAGCTGTTTTTT. It yields the protein CASRRDLGELFF.

The chain combines TRBV27 with TRBJ2-1; TRBD1 is a possible D gene (6 bases). From germline, CDR1 is MNHEY and CDR2 SMNVEV (reference sequence). The CDR3 has 12 amino acids. Trimming took 6 bases from V and 7 from J, leaving 10 bases between them. The CDR3 nucleotides are TGTGCCAGCAGGGTCAGGGGTAATGAGCAGTTCTTC. Translating gives CASRVRGNEQFF.

The chain links TRBV4-1 to TRBJ1-5, with 8 bases matching TRBD1. V lost 3 bases to trimming and J lost 0 bases; unmatched junction nucleotides: 10. This CDR3 region has 18 residues. In germline, CDR1 is MGHRA, CDR2 YSYEKL. CDR3 bases: TGCGCCAGCAGCCAGAGGACAGGGACGAGAAGTAGCAATCAGCCCCAGCATTTT. Translated, it gives CASSQRTGTRSSNQPQHF.

The rearrangement links TRBV13 to TRBJ1-4, with a tentative D call TRBD1 (5 bases). This CDR3 spans 15 amino acids. In germline, CDR1 is PRHDT, CDR2 FYEKMQ (reference sequence). Trimming shortened V by 5 bases and J by 5 bases, and 15 bases separated the two germline ends. CDR3 amino acids: CASSIRQSLNEKLFF. In DNA, the CDR3 is TGTGCCAGCAGCATAAGACAGTCTTTAAATGAAAAACTGTTTTTT. The full variable domain, with the rest looked up from reference TRBV13 and TRBJ1-4, is AAGVIQSPRHLIKEKRETATLKCYPIPRHDTVYWYQQGPGQDPQFLISFYEKMQSDKGSIPDRFSAQQFSDYHSELNMSSLELGDSALYFCASSIRQSLNEKLFFGSGTQLSVL.

CDR3 DNA: TGTGCCAGCAGTTACTCGGCAGGGTACTACGAGCAGTACTTC. It translates to CASSYSAGYYEQYF. V gene TRBV6-5 combines with J gene TRBJ2-7; a weak D match, TRBD1 (5 bases). CDR1 and CDR2 from the germline V gene are MNHEY and SVGAGI. V lost 0 bases to trimming and J lost 3 bases, with 9 bases between them. This CDR3 is 14 amino acids long.

The sample holds one count of this clone. This chain joins TRBV7-9 and TRBJ2-5; 12 nucleotides line up with TRBD2. Per germline, CDR1 SEHNR and CDR2 FQNEAQ (reference sequence). This CDR3 region has 18 residues. Losses at the gene ends were 5 bases for V and 4 bases for J; bases not matched to a gene: 14. The CDR3, as DNA: TGTGCCAGCAGCAAGACTAGCGGGAGAGGTAATGGAAGAGAGACCCAGTACTTC. Amino acids: CASSKTSGRGNGRETQYF.

There are a few counts of this clone. The chain links TRBV4-2 to TRBJ1-1, with D possibly TRBD1 on 6 matching bases. V was clipped by 4 bases and J by 6 bases, with 15 bases between them. This CDR3 has 14 residues. Germline V gene lookup returns CDR1 LGHNA and CDR2 YNFKEQ. In DNA, the CDR3 is TGTGCCAGCAGCCGGGGGCCGGAGGCATCTGAAGCTTTCTTT. Translation gives CASSRGPEASEAFF.